The entry that follows covers one TCR beta chain sequence. V was clipped by 6 bases and J by 3 bases; unmatched bases: 4. The CDR3 sequence is 14 residues long. Looked up from germline, CDR1 is MDHEN and CDR2 is SYDVKM. The sample originates from a study of blood T cell repertoires in COVID-19. Across the study: The United States, Italy and Spain provided the acute and convalescent COVID-19 samples.

Only in-frame clones appear in the TCRdb table, and some are missing; sequencing was by immunoSEQ multiplex PCR. The profile covers fewer than 120,000 clones, with approximately 90% appearing a single time and 3% to 4% taken by the ten largest. The sample consisted of peripheral blood. This clonotype originated in a woman aged 50 to 60 with acute or convalescent COVID-19. V gene TRBV28 combines with J gene TRBJ1-5, with 8 bases fitting TRBD1. This chain's CDR3 is CASSTGGDNQPQHF. The CDR3 DNA follows: TGTGCCAGCAGCACAGGGGGAGACAATCAGCCCCAGCATTTT.